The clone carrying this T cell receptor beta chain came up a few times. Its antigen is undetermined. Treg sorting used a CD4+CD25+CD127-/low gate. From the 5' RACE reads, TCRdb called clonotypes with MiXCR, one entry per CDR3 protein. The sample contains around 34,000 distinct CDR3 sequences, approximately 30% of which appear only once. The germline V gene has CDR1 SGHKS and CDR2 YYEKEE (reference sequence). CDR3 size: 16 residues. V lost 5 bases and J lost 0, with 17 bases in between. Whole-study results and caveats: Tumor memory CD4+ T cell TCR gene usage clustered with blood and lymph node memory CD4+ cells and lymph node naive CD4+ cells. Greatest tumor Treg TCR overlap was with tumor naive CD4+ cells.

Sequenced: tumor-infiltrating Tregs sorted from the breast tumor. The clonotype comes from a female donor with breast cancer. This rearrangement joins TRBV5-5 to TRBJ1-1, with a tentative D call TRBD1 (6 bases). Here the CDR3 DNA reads TGTGCCAGCAGATTACAGGGCAGAGGATTGAACACTGAAGCTTTCTTT. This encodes CASRLQGRGLNTEAFF. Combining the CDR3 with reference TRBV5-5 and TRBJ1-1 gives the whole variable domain DAGVTQSPTHLIKTRGQQVTLRCSPISGHKSVSWYQQVLGQGPQFIFQYYEKEERGRGNFPDRFSARQFPNYSSELNVNALLLGDSALYLCASRLQGRGLNTEAFFGQGTRLTVV.